This T cell receptor beta chain was captured in a study of cytomegalovirus exposure and HLA in healthy donors. The PCR contained 60 Vbeta and 13 Jbeta primers. Per the study methods: Roughly 11 million shared chains were among about 80 million unique TCR beta chains counted in a later analysis. Some clones are missing from TCRdb's copy, which holds only in-frame ones; the method was immunoSEQ multiplex PCR. D and trimming were read from the DNA, whereas the V and J calls and clone size are those reported in that table. The table includes around 150,000 clones, 75% to 80% detected once. A remark on this clone: No antigen is known for it.

Though probably carrying unrecorded immune exposures, donors were nominally healthy at sampling. The CDR3 spans 14 residues. Germline CDR1 and CDR2: GTSNPN and SVGIG (reference sequence). Deletions cut 0 bases from V and 1 base from J, with 9 bases between. General study points: As immune exposure information, only CMV serostatus was available.

J is TRBJ1-1 and V is TRBV30; D is ambiguous. Material: PBMCs. This clonotype originated in a woman in her fifties or sixties in good health and CMV-seropositive. DNA for the CDR3: TGTGCCTGGAGTGTAAGCATGAGGAACACTGAAGCTTTCTTT. This encodes CAWSVSMRNTEAFF.